The TCR beta chain under discussion was sequenced for a study of OX40 agonist ivuxolimab in advanced cancers. The study, taken as a whole, reports: CD8+ T cells averaged more expanded clones than CD4+. CD4+ and CD8+ T cells in blood underwent clonal expansion by week 6 at 0.1 to 3.0 mg/kg.

This clone was seen more than once but under ten times. Its antigen is currently unknown. Method: immunoSEQ multiplex PCR; TCRdb's copy keeps in-frame clones and lacks some. The sample shows 40,000 or so clones, about 72% of them seen only once. It was autoimmune disease history or systemic immunosuppression that excluded patients. V dropped 2 bases and J dropped 5 bases, with 13 bases sitting between them. Germline V gives CDR1 SGHTA, CDR2 FQGNSA. The CDR3 extends over 15 amino acids. The chain is built from TRBV7-2 and TRBJ1-5, with a possible D match to TRBD1 (6 bases). The source material was CD4+ or CD8+ T cells sorted from blood, sampled in a trial of the OX40 agonist ivuxolimab. This receptor was identified in an adult with an advanced solid tumor such as melanoma, head and neck, liver or kidney cancer. The CDR3 reads CASSLLGGGHQPQHF. DNA for the CDR3: TGTGCCAGCAGCTTATTAGGGGGAGGTCATCAGCCCCAGCATTTT.